This T cell receptor beta chain was retrieved from a study of T cell repertoires in cytomegalovirus infection. Study details: CMV infection and matching HLA type were both indicated by public TCR beta signatures.

TCRdb ran MiXCR on the reads and lists one entry per CDR3 protein. The sample yields some 920,000 distinct CDR3 sequences, around 30% seen once. General study points: Totalled public TCR beta family frequency picked out people who carried CMV plus the relevant HLA. Dominant in the ex vivo response were TCR beta clonotypes restricted by HLA-C and specific for CMV.

The CDR3 has 15 amino acids. Germline-derived CDR1 and CDR2 are MNHEY and SVGEGT. V was trimmed by 2 bases and J by 0 bases, leaving 10 bases between them. This clonotype was picked up many times. Its antigen is unknown. V and J are TRBV6-2 or TRBV6-3 and TRBJ1-1; D remains unclear. This clonotype originated in a human donor in good health (CMV status not recorded). Some clones in this sample may be carry-over from other donors' samples. This specimen was cultured CD8+ T cells from PBMCs, taken from culture after CMV antigen stimulation. In DNA, the CDR3 is TGTGCCAGCAGTTACGTAGCAGAAATGAACACTGAAGCTTTCTTT. This translates into CASSYVAEMNTEAFF.